Reported below is one T cell receptor (beta chain). This clone was seen only a few times. Its antigen is still unknown. No qualities accompany the bases; no much larger clone lies one base away. For CDR1 and CDR2, the germline V gene lists MNHNS and SASEGT. A distance of 6 bases separates the germline ends of V and J, which lose 6 bases and 3 bases respectively. The CDR3 runs 12 amino acids, cysteine and phenylalanine included. Only the CDR3 region is kept as DNA, spanning 36 bases read in frame from base 1. Donors were healthy HIV-negative adults with no recently reported acute infections or vaccinations. All donors were Caucasian adults living in Nashville, Tennessee, USA. CD4+ T cells were enriched through magnetic negative selection, after which naive cells were positively selected on CD45RA and the remaining negative fraction served as the memory subset. Blood was collected by leukapheresis, and PBMCs were isolated by Ficoll-Histopaque density gradient centrifugation and then cryopreserved in liquid nitrogen vapor phase. Purity and quantity of every magnetically sorted T cell population were checked by analytical flow cytometry. Genomic DNA was isolated from each sorted fraction and quantified by UV absorbance on a Nanodrop 2000c.

TCR CDR3 regions were amplified from genomic DNA by multiplex PCR using the deep immunoSEQ assay. Extracted genomic DNA from each cell subset was spread evenly across all wells of several immunoSEQ 96-well plates, with each plate serving as a replicate. For sorted subsets, around 200 ng genomic DNA, equal to 25,000 to 35,000 T cell genomes, was loaded into each replicate PCR. The purified libraries were quantified using a Qubit 3.0 fluorometer, sized with a Bioanalyzer 2100, and then quantified again using the KAPA Library Quantification kit. Every immunoSEQ 96-well plate was sequenced on a dedicated single-read 150-cycle Illumina NextSeq 550 flow cell. The source study handled its data this way. Because only junctional sequences without quality scores were contained in the immunoSEQ output, filtering matching that applied to full-length reads could not be performed. To assign V/J genes and CDR3, sequences were annotated against IMGT germline references using PyIR, a Python wrapper for IgBLAST v1.9. Any read was removed if the V/J assignment was weak (E-value above 1e-6), the CDR3 was missing, or the read contained stop codons, out-of-frame junctions, or ambiguous translated residues. V3J clonotypes were defined as sequences sharing an identical inferred V gene, J gene, and CDR3 amino acid sequence. To compute the percentage overlap between repertoires, the number of shared unique clonotypes was divided by the size of the smaller repertoire. RTK rarefaction, the Chao1 estimator, and Recon v2.1 estimates of unobserved clonotypes were used to assess repertoire richness. Generation probabilities were computed with OLGA for all TCRbeta clonotypes obtained by the gDNA method from several donors. TCRdb stores this immuneACCESS table with in-frame sequences only. Part of the clones is absent; in the studies checked, under half of the shortfall reflects unresolved V genes, and no reason is known for the rest. That table furnishes V, J and clone size, whereas the DNA furnished D and trimming. This sample gives about 980,000 clones in total; about 80% of them show up just once. The ten largest clones take up over 1.3% of the sample.

This specimen comes from a study of shared clonotypes between healthy human individuals (dated by TCRdb to between 2020 and 2021). Regarding the research as a whole: Three men and two women, aged 18 to 49 years, made up the cohort. To estimate repertoire size and how much clonotypes are shared between individuals, the study performed deep sequencing of blood TCR repertoires from 4 to 6 healthy adults. For each donor, CD4 naive and CD4 memory were each given three plates, CD8 naive was given two plates, and CD8 memory was given one plate. To increase sequencing depth and limit assay-specific biases, TCR repertoire library preparation and sequencing were carried out by different laboratories using diverse techniques. Each donor's leukapheresis produced roughly between roughly 0.85 and 9 billion PBMCs. Beyond this particular receptor, the publication reports: Sampling was restricted to blood, and TCR repertoires in tissues likely differ from the TCR repertoires found in blood. Because the study included a small number of donors, the genetic and exposure-history diversity represented was limited. Pairwise subsampling led to the expectation that sequencing depth would affect the degree of clonotype sharing among donors. Higher generation probabilities were observed for clonotypes shared by all four sorted-subset donors than for non-shared clonotypes. Rarefaction of sorted-subset datasets indicated incomplete sequencing despite the large sequencing depth. Across four donors, around 5% of naive CD4, approximately 3.6% of naive CD8, 2.3% of memory CD4, and around 0.4% of memory CD8 clonotypes were shared. Naive subsets generally had larger estimated clonotype richness than memory subsets did.

The material sequenced was memory CD4+ T cells sorted from blood. The cell subset or site label corresponds to: CD45RA-negative fraction. This sequence uses TRBV6-1 and TRBJ1-5, with no reliable assignment of the D segment. This receptor was identified in a man aged 18 to 29 in good health. The DNA sequence is given as TGTGCCAGCAGGGGTGACAATCAGCCCCAGCATTTT. This is translated as CASRGDNQPQHF.